Sequencing of this T cell receptor beta chain was carried out in a study of PD-1 blockade in classical Hodgkin lymphoma. As to time point: cycle 4 day 1 (C4D1), after more than five weeks of nivolumab. After autologous stem cell transplantation all patients relapsed, and prior brentuximab vedotin exposure differed between cohorts. Reported best responses ranged across complete response, partial response or progressive disease. Points on this clone: Its antigen remains unidentified.

Germline lookup yields CDR1 ENHRY and CDR2 SYGVKD. V was clipped by 3 bases and J by 4 bases; unmatched bases: 3. CDR3 length: 14 amino acids. The protocol was immunoSEQ multiplex PCR, while the TCRdb copy is restricted to in-frame clones and leaves out a portion. The profile shows over 85,000 clones, 90% of them singletons. Overall study results and limits: It was among complete responders that baseline diversity resembled that of newly diagnosed patients. A significant rise in TCR diversity by C4D1 was seen for CD4+ but not CD8+ cells. Newly diagnosed patients reportedly had lower baseline TCR diversity than healthy donors.

The chain has TRBV10-3 and TRBJ2-3, with TRBD2 identical over 8 bases. This clonotype originated in a human donor with classical Hodgkin lymphoma. Sequenced material: peripheral blood mononuclear cells (PBMCs), taken before the fourth cycle of nivolumab. This CDR3 reads CAISDERGPDTQYF. The CDR3 region has the DNA TGTGCCATCAGTGACGAGCGGGGGCCAGATACGCAGTATTTT.